The 10 T cell receptor beta chains presented below share a single source sample, sequenced in a study of blood T cell repertoires in COVID-19. Sequencing used immunoSEQ multiplex PCR; TCRdb keeps in-frame clones, though not all of them. The sample yields some 20,000 clones, 86% seen once. Sequenced material: peripheral blood. These receptor sequences come from a human donor in a cohort sampled during active COVID-19.

This chain uses TRBV3-1 (or the pseudogene TRBV3-2) with TRBJ2-1; D might be TRBD2 (5 bases). The V gene lost 0 bases and the J gene lost 6 bases, with 21 bases spanning the gap. The CDR3 has 18 amino acids. Germline-derived CDR1 and CDR2 are LGHDT and YNNKEL (reference sequence). CDR3 nucleotide sequence: TGTGCCAGCAGCCAAGATCCGGGATCAAGAACAGTCGGCAATGAGCAGTTCTTC. It encodes CASSQDPGSRTVGNEQFF.

CDR3 residues: CASSPPLVVKNTEAFF. CDR3 in DNA: TGCGCCAGCAGCCCTCCCTTAGTGGTAAAGAACACTGAAGCTTTCTTT. This chain uses TRBV5-1 with TRBJ1-1; D uncertain. The CDR3 has 16 residues. Trimming pared 4 bases from V and 1 base from J, leaving 17 bases between. From germline, CDR1 is SGHRS and CDR2 YFSETQ.

The V and J genes are TRBV28 and TRBJ1-1; 9 bases align to TRBD1. The CDR3 is made up of 15 amino acids. Looked up from germline, CDR1 is MDHEN and CDR2 is SYDVKM. After removal of 1 base from V and 6 bases from J, the junction contained 6 bases not matched to a gene. CDR3: CASSLLGTGRAEAFF. DNA of the CDR3: TGTGCCAGCAGTTTATTGGGGACAGGGAGAGCTGAAGCTTTCTTT.

This chain links TRBV28 with TRBJ2-7, with D possibly TRBD1 on 5 matching bases. This CDR3 contains 12 residues. Germline assignment: CDR1 MDHEN and CDR2 SYDVKM. V was cut by 5 bases and J by 4 bases, with 9 bases left in between. CDR3 sequence: CASSPQGYEQYF. CDR3 nucleotide sequence: TGTGCCAGCAGTCCCCAGGGATACGAGCAGTACTTC.

The CDR3 region has the DNA TGTGCCAGCAGCCGCGACAGGGCCTCTGGAAACACCATATATTTT. Translated, it gives CASSRDRASGNTIYF. The chain links TRBV7-2 to TRBJ1-3; TRBD1 agrees at 7 bases. This CDR3 spans 15 amino acids. Trimming cost V 5 bases and J 0 bases; bases outside gene matches: 4. Looked up from germline, CDR1 is SGHTA and CDR2 is FQGNSA.

The chain couples TRBV6-6 to TRBJ1-6, with TRBD1 as a possible D gene (6 bases). The CDR3 covers 14 residues. Germline values: CDR1 MNHNY, CDR2 SVGAGI (reference sequence). The V end was cut by 2 bases, the J end by 10 bases, with 12 bases between. This chain's CDR3 is CASSYGGASSPLHF. CDR3 in DNA: TGTGCCAGCAGTTACGGGGGGGCTTCATCACCCCTCCACTTT.

This chain connects TRBV12-3 or TRBV12-4 to TRBJ1-3; 7 nucleotides match TRBD1. This CDR3 is 13 amino acids long. The trim removed 8 bases at V and 2 bases at J, leaving 3 bases unmatched. CDR3 in DNA: TGTGCCAGCGTGACAGGGCCTGGAAACACCATATATTTT. It is translated as CASVTGPGNTIYF.

This clone has just a few counts. The chain combines TRBV11-2 with TRBJ2-1, with 14 bases identical to TRBD2. This CDR3 region has 18 residues. The trim removed 1 base at V and 10 bases at J, leaving 12 bases unmatched. Germline-derived CDR1 and CDR2 are SGHAT and FQNNGV. CDR3 protein: CASSLAGTSGRRFQEQFF. CDR3 nucleotide sequence: TGTGCCAGCAGCTTAGCTGGGACTAGCGGGAGAAGGTTCCAGGAGCAGTTCTTC.

This clone was seen just once. The chain's CDR3 is CSVDEDSTDTQYF. The CDR3 DNA follows: TGCAGCGTTGATGAGGACTCGACAGATACGCAGTATTTT. The rearrangement joins TRBV29-1 to TRBJ2-3, with a tentative D call TRBD2 (5 bases). The V and J ends lost 3 bases and 3 bases respectively, with 10 bases between them. Germline CDR1 and CDR2: SQVTM and ANQGSEA. The CDR3 runs 13 residues.

J is TRBJ2-5 and V is TRBV28; 10 bases agree with TRBD1. Per the germline V gene, CDR1 is MDHEN and CDR2 is SYDVKM. J lost 5 bases, V lost 9 bases, and 15 bases had no gene match. This CDR3 contains 16 residues. The CDR3 protein is CASLLTGQGVGETQYF. The CDR3 DNA follows: TGTGCCAGTCTCTTAACCGGACAGGGGGTGGGGGAGACCCAGTACTTC.